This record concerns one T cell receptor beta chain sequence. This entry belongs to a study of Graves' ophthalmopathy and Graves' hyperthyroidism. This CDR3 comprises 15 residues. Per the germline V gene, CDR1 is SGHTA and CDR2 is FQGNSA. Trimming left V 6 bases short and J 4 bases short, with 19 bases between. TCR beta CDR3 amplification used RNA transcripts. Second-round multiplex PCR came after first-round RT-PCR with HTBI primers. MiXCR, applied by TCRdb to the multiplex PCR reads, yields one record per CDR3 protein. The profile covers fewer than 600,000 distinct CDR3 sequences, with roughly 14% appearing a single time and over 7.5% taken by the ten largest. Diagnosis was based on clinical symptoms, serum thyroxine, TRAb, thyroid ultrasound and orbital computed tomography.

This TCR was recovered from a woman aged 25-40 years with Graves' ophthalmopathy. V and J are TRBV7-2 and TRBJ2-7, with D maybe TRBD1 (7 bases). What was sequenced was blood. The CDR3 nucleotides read TGTGCCAGCAGGCAGGGGGGTTATGGGGTTTACGAGCAGTACTTC. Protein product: CASRQGGYGVYEQYF.